This T cell receptor (beta chain) was recovered during a study of low-dose radiotherapy and immunotherapy resistance in tumors. This CDR3 region has 13 residues. Germline lookup yields CDR1 MGHDK and CDR2 SYGVNS. The germline V and J ends were trimmed by 3 bases and 3 bases, with 6 bases remaining between them. TRAV- and TRBV-specific primers, spanning alpha and beta chains, primed first-strand cDNA. TCR amplification used 20 PCR cycles, a constant-region primer and a V-primer adapter. TCRdb itself ran the reads through MiXCR, one entry per CDR3 protein. In the table there are 95,000 to 100,000 distinct CDR3 sequences, about 20% of which are singletons. The time point is: after trial treatment. The treatment denotes: LDRT plus nivolumab, ipilimumab, low-dose cyclophosphamide and aspirin (RACIN trial). This clonotype was counted many times.

The chain carries TRBV25-1 and TRBJ1-5, with D possibly TRBD1 on 5 matching bases. The source was PBMCs, collected after low-dose radiotherapy plus immunotherapy. The clonotype comes from a male donor with prostate cancer. The DNA of the CDR3 is TGTGCCAGCAGTGACAGGGACAATCAGCCCCAGCATTTT. It codes for CASSDRDNQPQHF.